This TCR beta chain was sequenced during a study of shared clonotypes between healthy human individuals. For the study at large: A donor's plate count was three for CD4 naive and three for CD4 memory; CD8 naive had two and CD8 memory one.

The V gene lost 5 bases and the J gene lost 2 bases, with 11 bases spanning the gap. This CDR3 is 14 amino acids long. In germline, CDR1 is SGHTA, CDR2 FQGNSA. The assay was immunoSEQ multiplex PCR, and TCRdb's table has in-frame clones only and misses some. The repertoire consists of 800,000 to 1,200,000 clones, with approximately 78% occurring once and the leading ten covering 0.4% to 0.55%. Remarks on this clone: No antigen is known for it.

Broader study findings: Incomplete sequencing of sorted subsets was indicated by rarefaction despite large depth. Researchers found naive subsets generally carried larger estimated richness than memory subsets.

The origin of this receptor is a young man in good health. Some clones in this sample may be carry-over from other donors' samples. Source material: memory CD4+ T cells from PBMCs. Stated subset: CD45RA-negative fraction. The chain links TRBV7-2 to TRBJ2-3; D gene ambiguous. DNA of the CDR3: TGTGCCAGCAGCCCCCGACTTTCCACAGATACGCAGTATTTT. The encoded protein is CASSPRLSTDTQYF.